This entry lists 18 T cell receptor beta chains sequenced from one sample in a study of blood T cell repertoires in COVID-19. Profiled with immunoSEQ multiplex PCR; TCRdb holds only in-frame clones, not every one. The sample consists of 30,000 to 40,000 clones, approximately 90% of them appearing once. Material for sequencing was peripheral blood. Receptors originate from a human donor in a cohort sampled during active COVID-19.

The V call is TRBV5-1, the J call TRBJ2-3; TRBD2 agrees at 9 bases. The trim removed 4 bases at V and 1 base at J, leaving 19 bases unmatched. The CDR3 sequence is 20 residues long. CDR1 and CDR2 (germline): SGHRS, YFSETQ. The CDR3 DNA reads as TGCGCCAGCAGCCTCCTCCCTACTAGCGGGCTCATCGAGCGCACAGATACGCAGTATTTT. Its translation: CASSLLPTSGLIERTDTQYF.

The genes are TRBV21-1 and TRBJ1-5; the DNA was not compared with TRBD1, the D call given in the table. TRBV21-1 counts as a pseudogene. This CDR3 comprises 18 residues. DNA for the CDR3: TGTGCCAGCAGCAAAGGGAGACTCGACAGGGGCAGCAATCAGCCCCAGCATTTT. This encodes CASSKGRLDRGSNQPQHF.

The J gene is TRBJ2-3, the V gene TRBV18, with a possible D match to TRBD2 (6 bases). CDR1 and CDR2 (germline): KGHSH, LQKENI. V lost 3 bases, J lost 4 bases, and 14 bases lay in between. CDR3 size: 15 residues. CDR3 DNA sequence: TGTGCCAGCTCACCTCGGGACTCTTGGGCAGATACGCAGTATTTT. This codes for CASSPRDSWADTQYF.

The V gene is TRBV10-2, the J gene TRBJ2-3; 7 nucleotides agree with TRBD2. With 6 bases clipped from V and 2 bases from J, the junction kept 2 bases outside the gene matches. In germline, CDR1 is WSHSY, CDR2 SAAADI. This CDR3 is built from 13 residues. The CDR3 here is CASRTSNTDTQYF. The CDR3 DNA reads TGCGCCAGCAGGACTAGCAACACAGATACGCAGTATTTT.

This rearrangement joins TRBV11-2 to TRBJ2-3; the D is unclear. The CDR3 extends over 11 amino acids. Trimming removed 4 bases at V and 6 bases at J, with 5 bases between. Germline-derived CDR1 and CDR2 are SGHAT and FQNNGV. CDR3 region: CASSYGDTQYF. In DNA, the CDR3 is TGTGCCAGCAGCTACGGGGATACGCAGTATTTT.

The rearrangement links TRBV6-1 to TRBJ2-2; 10 bases align to TRBD2. Germline V gene data show CDR1 as MNHNS and CDR2 as SASEGT. After removal of 0 bases from V and 1 base from J, the junction contained 8 bases not matched to a gene. The length of the CDR3 is 19 residues. CDR3 residues: CASSEATYRTSGNTGELFF. The CDR3 DNA is TGTGCCAGCAGTGAAGCTACGTACAGGACTAGCGGGAACACCGGGGAGCTGTTTTTT.

This rearrangement joins TRBV19 to TRBJ1-5, with TRBD1 matching over 7 bases. The ends lost 3 bases at V and 3 bases at J; junction bases unmatched: 11. The CDR3 runs 17 residues. Germline V gene data show CDR1 as LNHDA and CDR2 as SQIVND (reference sequence). In DNA form, the CDR3 reads TGTGCCAGTAGTATGGGCCCGGGGACAGCTTACAATCAGCCCCAGCATTTT. As protein: CASSMGPGTAYNQPQHF. Full variable domain (remainder filled in from reference TRBV19 and TRBJ1-5): DGGITQSPKYLFRKEGQNVTLSCEQNLNHDAMYWYRQDPGQGLRLIYYSQIVNDFQKGDIAEGYSVSREKKESFPLTVTSAQKNPTAFYLCASSMGPGTAYNQPQHFGDGTRLSIL.

V is TRBV12-3 or TRBV12-4 and J is TRBJ1-1, with D unresolved. V was trimmed by 1 base and J by 11 bases, leaving 8 bases between them. There are 11 residues in the CDR3. Written as DNA, the CDR3 is TGTGCCAGCAGTTTAGATGGGAGGGCTTTCTTT. Protein product: CASSLDGRAFF.

This clone occurred a few times. This sequence joins TRBV7-9 and TRBJ1-2, with 10 positions matching TRBD1. This CDR3 is built from 16 residues. Unmatched junction bases numbered 8, after V lost 5 bases and J lost 2 bases. CDR1 is SEHNR and CDR2 is FQNEAQ in the germline V gene (reference sequence). The CDR3 region has the DNA TGTGCCAGCAGCCCCTCCGGGACAGGGGCGAACTATGGCTACACCTTC. The encoded protein is CASSPSGTGANYGYTF.

The V and J genes are TRBV14 and TRBJ2-1; 8 bases agree with TRBD2. Trimming at V came to 6 bases and at J to 15 bases, leaving 10 bases not matched to a gene. CDR1 is SGHDN and CDR2 is FVKESK in the germline V gene. This CDR3 comprises 12 residues. The CDR3 nucleotides are TGTGCCAGCAGTCTCGATCGGGGGGGGCTGTTCTTC. Translated, it gives CASSLDRGGLFF.

The V and J genes are TRBV6-2 or TRBV6-3 and TRBJ1-1; D is uncertain. The germline V gene has CDR1 MNHEY and CDR2 SVGEGT. V lost 0 bases to trimming and J lost 6 bases, with 11 bases between them. CDR3 length: 14 amino acids. The CDR3, as DNA: TGTGCCAGCAGTTACTCGATCTCACTATCTGAAGCTTTCTTT. Amino acids: CASSYSISLSEAFF.

The gene calls are TRBV12-3 or TRBV12-4 and TRBJ1-1; tentative D call: TRBD1 (6 bases). V gave up 6 bases and J gave up 12 bases, with 17 bases separating them. This CDR3 contains 12 residues. CDR3 nucleotide sequence: TGTGCCAGCAGCCCAACCAGGGGTAGGACTTTCTTT. This translates into CASSPTRGRTFF.

V usage is TRBV5-1 and J usage is TRBJ1-1; TRBD1 aligns across 7 bases. V gave up 5 bases and J gave up 1 base; unmatched junction bases: 2. The CDR3 has 13 residues. From germline, CDR1 is SGHRS and CDR2 YFSETQ. In DNA form, the CDR3 reads TGCGCCAGCAGGACAGGGTCGAACACTGAAGCTTTCTTT. Its protein is CASRTGSNTEAFF.

The V call is TRBV7-2, the J call TRBJ2-5; 14 bases are a match to TRBD2. Germline CDR1 SGHTA, CDR2 FQGNSA. V lost 4 bases, J lost 6 bases, and 10 bases stayed unmatched. The CDR3 loop spans 17 amino acids. The DNA of the CDR3 is TGTGCCAGCAGCTCGGGACTAGCGGGAGCGGTCGGACAGACCCAGTACTTC. It translates to CASSSGLAGAVGQTQYF. Drawing the rest from reference TRBV7-2 and TRBJ2-5, the complete variable domain is GAGVSQSPSNKVTEKGKDVELRCDPISGHTALYWYRQSLGQGLEFLIYFQGNSAPDKSGLPSDRFSAERTGGSVSTLTIQRTQQEDSAVYLCASSSGLAGAVGQTQYFGPGTRLLVL.

The gene calls are TRBV5-8 and TRBJ1-6; maybe TRBD1 (6 bases). CDR1 and CDR2 (germline): SGHTS, YDEGEE. Between the trimmed V and J ends, which lost 1 base and 8 bases, there was a span of 13 bases. This CDR3 comprises 15 residues. The CDR3 protein is CASSLYNRVYSPLHF. The CDR3 region has the DNA TGTGCCAGCAGCTTGTACAACAGGGTCTATTCACCCCTCCACTTT.

The J gene is TRBJ1-6, the V gene TRBV19; 11 bases are shared with TRBD1. With V trimmed by 7 bases and J by 12 bases, 11 bases remained unmatched. Germline V gene data show CDR1 as LNHDA and CDR2 as SQIVND (reference sequence). This CDR3 spans 15 amino acids. The CDR3 sequence is CASNPGTGGFGPLHF. The CDR3 DNA reads TGTGCCAGTAATCCCGGGACAGGGGGATTTGGACCCCTCCACTTT. Variable domain in full (rest from reference TRBV19 and TRBJ1-6): DGGITQSPKYLFRKEGQNVTLSCEQNLNHDAMYWYRQDPGQGLRLIYYSQIVNDFQKGDIAEGYSVSREKKESFPLTVTSAQKNPTAFYLCASNPGTGGFGPLHFGNGTRLTVT.

This clone was seen a single time. The chain links TRBV5-4 to TRBJ1-1, with TRBD1 matching 8 bases. The V and J ends lost 4 bases and 3 bases, in that order; junction bases with no gene match: 5. This CDR3 spans 14 amino acids. Germline V gene lookup returns CDR1 SGHNT and CDR2 YYREEE (reference sequence). This CDR3 is CASSAQTGDTEAFF. As DNA, the CDR3 is TGTGCCAGCAGCGCCCAGACAGGGGACACTGAAGCTTTCTTT.

The chain employs TRBV5-5 and TRBJ1-5; possibly TRBD1 for D (6 bases). Germline assignment: CDR1 SGHKS and CDR2 YYEKEE (reference sequence). Trimming stripped 3 bases from V and 5 bases from J, with 18 bases between. CDR3 length equals 16 residues. The CDR3 sequence is CASSSHFRGPDQPQHF. CDR3 bases: TGTGCCAGCAGCTCTCACTTCAGGGGTCCGGATCAGCCCCAGCATTTT.